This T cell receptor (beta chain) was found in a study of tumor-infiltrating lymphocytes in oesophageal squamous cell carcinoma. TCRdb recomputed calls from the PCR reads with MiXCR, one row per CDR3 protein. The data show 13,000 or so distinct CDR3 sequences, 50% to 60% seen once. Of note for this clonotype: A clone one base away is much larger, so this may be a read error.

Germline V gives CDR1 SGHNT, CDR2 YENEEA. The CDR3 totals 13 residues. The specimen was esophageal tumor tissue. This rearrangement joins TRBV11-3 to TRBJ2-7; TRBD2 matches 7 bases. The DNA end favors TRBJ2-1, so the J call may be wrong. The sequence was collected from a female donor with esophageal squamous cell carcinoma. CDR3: CASSFERGYEQFF. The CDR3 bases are TGTGCCAGCAGCTTCGAGCGGGGCTACGAGCAGTTCTTC.